This is a list of T cell receptor beta chains from one sample in a study of blood T cell repertoires in COVID-19. The repertoire was sequenced with immunoSEQ multiplex PCR; TCRdb's copy has only in-frame clones and lacks some. The data show 56,000 or so clones, with approximately 83% seen just once and roughly 10% held by the top ten. The specimen was peripheral blood. These receptors were obtained from a human donor in a cohort sampled during active COVID-19. Each CDR3 is given with its conserved first and last residue. The order of the fields is V gene, D gene, clone size, J gene, CDR3 protein, CDR3 DNA. A D gene is named only where the DNA matches it firmly. The size field is filled for only some rows; it gives once, few, many or a size class.

V gene: TRBV5-5
D gene: NA
clone size: NA
J gene: TRBJ1-1
CDR3 protein: CASSLIGDTEAFF
CDR3 DNA: TGTGCCAGCAGCTTGATAGGAGACACTGAAGCTTTCTTT

V gene: TRBV20-1
D gene: NA
clone size: NA
J gene: TRBJ1-1
CDR3 protein: CSASKREGNTEAFF
CDR3 DNA: TGCAGTGCTAGTAAGAGAGAGGGGAACACTGAAGCTTTCTTT

V gene: TRBV6-6
D gene: NA
clone size: NA
J gene: TRBJ1-6
CDR3 protein: CASRGPTEYNSPLHF
CDR3 DNA: TGTGCCAGCAGGGGTCCAACAGAGTATAATTCACCCCTCCACTTT

V gene: TRBV5-8
D gene: NA
clone size: once
J gene: TRBJ2-1
CDR3 protein: CASSLGQIHNEQFF
CDR3 DNA: TGTGCCAGCAGCTTGGGACAGATCCACAATGAGCAGTTCTTC

V gene: TRBV10-1
D gene: TRBD2
clone size: NA
J gene: TRBJ2-5
CDR3 protein: CASSDSRAGGETQYF
CDR3 DNA: TGCGCCAGCAGTGACTCTCGAGCGGGAGGGGAGACCCAGTACTTC

V gene: TRBV28
D gene: NA
clone size: NA
J gene: TRBJ1-3
CDR3 protein: CASSFGAPLNTIYF
CDR3 DNA: TGTGCCAGCAGTTTTGGGGCCCCCTTAAACACCATATATTTT

V gene: TRBV24-1
D gene: TRBD1
clone size: NA
J gene: TRBJ2-1
CDR3 protein: CATSDPRPGTGTGVNEQFF
CDR3 DNA: TGTGCCACCAGTGATCCGCGTCCCGGGACAGGGACGGGGGTCAATGAGCAGTTCTTC

V gene: TRBV27
D gene: TRBD1
clone size: NA
J gene: TRBJ2-3
CDR3 protein: CASSQQDRTGFADTQYF
CDR3 DNA: TGTGCCAGCAGTCAGCAGGACCGGACAGGGTTTGCAGATACGCAGTATTTT

V gene: TRBV9
D gene: TRBD2
clone size: NA
J gene: TRBJ2-5
CDR3 protein: CASSPGLGPQETQYF
CDR3 DNA: TGTGCCAGCAGCCCCGGACTAGGGCCCCAAGAGACCCAGTACTTC

V gene: TRBV30
D gene: TRBD1
clone size: NA
J gene: TRBJ2-3
CDR3 protein: CALDRGRADTQYF
CDR3 DNA: TGTGCCTTAGACAGGGGGAGGGCAGATACGCAGTATTTT

V gene: TRBV10-3
D gene: TRBD1
clone size: NA
J gene: TRBJ2-7
CDR3 protein: CATKTGNEQYF
CDR3 DNA: TGTGCCACCAAGACAGGGAACGAGCAGTACTTC

V gene: TRBV28
D gene: NA
clone size: NA
J gene: TRBJ1-4
CDR3 protein: CASSSGEKLFF
CDR3 DNA: TGTGCCAGCAGTTCGGGAGAAAAACTGTTTTTT

V gene: TRBV19
D gene: NA
clone size: NA
J gene: TRBJ1-2
CDR3 protein: CASSIATGTYGYTF
CDR3 DNA: TGTGCCAGTAGTATCGCCACAGGGACCTATGGCTACACCTTC

V gene: TRBV4-1
D gene: TRBD2
clone size: NA
J gene: TRBJ2-5
CDR3 protein: CASSRGGTSGSFVQYF
CDR3 DNA: TGCGCCAGCAGCCGCGGTGGGACTAGCGGGAGTTTCGTCCAGTACTTC

V gene: TRBV28
D gene: NA
clone size: few
J gene: TRBJ2-7
CDR3 protein: CASRAFSSYEQYF
CDR3 DNA: TGTGCCAGCAGAGCGTTTAGCTCCTACGAGCAGTACTTC

V gene: TRBV5-4
D gene: TRBD2
clone size: NA
J gene: TRBJ2-5
CDR3 protein: CASSLGLGDETQYF
CDR3 DNA: TGTGCCAGCAGCCTCGGACTAGGTGACGAGACCCAGTACTTC

V gene: TRBV3-1/TRBV3-2
D gene: NA
clone size: NA
J gene: TRBJ2-7
CDR3 protein: CASSQVEGTYEQYF
CDR3 DNA: TGTGCCAGCAGCCAAGTGGAGGGAACCTACGAGCAGTACTTC

V gene: TRBV7-9
D gene: TRBD1
clone size: NA
J gene: TRBJ1-5
CDR3 protein: CASSLAETGGQPQHF
CDR3 DNA: TGTGCCAGCAGCTTAGCGGAAACAGGGGGTCAGCCCCAGCATTTT

V gene: TRBV3-1/TRBV3-2
D gene: TRBD1
clone size: NA
J gene: TRBJ1-1
CDR3 protein: CASSPGGGRFEAFF
CDR3 DNA: TGTGCCAGCAGCCCAGGGGGAGGAAGGTTTGAAGCTTTCTTT

V gene: TRBV19
D gene: NA
clone size: once
J gene: TRBJ2-3
CDR3 protein: CASSPGGGSDTQYF
CDR3 DNA: TGTGCCAGTAGTCCCGGTGGGGGGTCAGATACGCAGTATTTT

V gene: TRBV28
D gene: NA
clone size: NA
J gene: TRBJ2-5
CDR3 protein: CASHGRGSKKISKETQYF
CDR3 DNA: TGTGCCAGCCACGGGCGAGGGAGTAAAAAGATTTCGAAAGAGACCCAGTACTTC

V gene: TRBV6-1
D gene: NA
clone size: NA
J gene: TRBJ2-3
CDR3 protein: CASSEGRGHFTDTQYF
CDR3 DNA: TGTGCCAGCAGTGAGGGGAGGGGACACTTCACAGATACGCAGTATTTT

V gene: TRBV11-3
D gene: NA
clone size: NA
J gene: TRBJ2-1
CDR3 protein: CASSLDSRSQQFF
CDR3 DNA: TGTGCCAGCAGCTTGGACAGCCGATCTCAGCAGTTCTTC

V gene: TRBV5-5
D gene: NA
clone size: NA
J gene: TRBJ2-3
CDR3 protein: CASSLDLGEKYF
CDR3 DNA: TGTGCCAGCAGCTTGGATCTAGGAGAGAAGTATTTT

V gene: TRBV5-4
D gene: TRBD2
clone size: NA
J gene: TRBJ2-3
CDR3 protein: CASSLPSGSTDTQYF
CDR3 DNA: TGTGCCAGCAGCCTCCCTAGCGGGAGCACAGATACGCAGTATTTT

V gene: TRBV15
D gene: NA
clone size: NA
J gene: TRBJ2-7
CDR3 protein: CATSRPGFLGEQYF
CDR3 DNA: TGTGCCACCAGCAGACCGGGTTTCCTGGGCGAGCAGTACTTC